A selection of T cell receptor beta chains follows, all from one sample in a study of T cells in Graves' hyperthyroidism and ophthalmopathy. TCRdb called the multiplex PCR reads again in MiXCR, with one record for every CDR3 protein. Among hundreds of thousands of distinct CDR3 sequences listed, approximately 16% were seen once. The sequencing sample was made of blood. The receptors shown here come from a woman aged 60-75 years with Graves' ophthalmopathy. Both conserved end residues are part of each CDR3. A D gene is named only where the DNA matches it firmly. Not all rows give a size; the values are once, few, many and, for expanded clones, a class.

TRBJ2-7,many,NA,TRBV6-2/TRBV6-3,CASSYSVWALDEQYF,TGTGCCAGCAGTTACTCGGTATGGGCGCTCGACGAGCAGTACTTC
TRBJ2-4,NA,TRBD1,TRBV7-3,CASSPGQGENIQYF,TGTGCCAGCAGCCCGGGACAGGGTGAAAACATTCAGTACTTC
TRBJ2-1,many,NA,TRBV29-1,CSVVDGRINEQFF,TGCAGCGTTGTGGATGGGCGGATCAATGAGCAGTTCTTC
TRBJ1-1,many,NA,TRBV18,CASSPPNGGMNTEAFF,TGTGCCAGCTCACCACCGAACGGAGGTATGAACACTGAAGCTTTCTTT
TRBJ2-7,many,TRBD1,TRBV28,CASSLPGQVRYEQYF,TGTGCCAGCAGTCTTCCGGGACAGGTTCGGTACGAGCAGTACTTC
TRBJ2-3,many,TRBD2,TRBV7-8,CASSFLAGGTDTQYF,TGTGCCAGCAGCTTCCTAGCGGGAGGGACAGATACGCAGTATTTT
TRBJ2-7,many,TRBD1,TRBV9,CASSPSPGQGGPYEQYF,TGTGCCAGCAGCCCCAGTCCGGGACAGGGGGGACCCTACGAGCAGTACTTC
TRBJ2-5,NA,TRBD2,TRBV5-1,CASSTGTSGKQETQYF,TGCGCCAGCAGCACGGGGACTAGCGGGAAACAAGAGACCCAGTACTTC
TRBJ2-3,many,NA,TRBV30,CAYRPRLTDTQYF,TGTGCCTATAGGCCGAGACTCACAGATACGCAGTATTTT
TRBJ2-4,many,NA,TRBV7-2,CASSYGQDKNIQYF,TGTGCCAGCAGCTATGGACAAGACAAAAACATTCAGTACTTC
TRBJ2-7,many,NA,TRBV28,CASSFTRPSYEQYF,TGTGCCAGCAGTTTCACCAGGCCGTCCTACGAGCAGTACTTC
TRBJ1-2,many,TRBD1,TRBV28,CASSLFAGTVGDGYTF,TGTGCCAGCAGTTTATTTGCCGGGACAGTAGGGGATGGCTACACCTTC
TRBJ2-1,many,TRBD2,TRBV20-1,CSARTSSSYNEQFF,TGCAGTGCCAGGACTAGCAGTTCCTACAATGAGCAGTTCTTC
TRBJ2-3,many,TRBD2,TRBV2,CAITWASGKPSSGDTQYF,TGTGCCATCACCTGGGCTAGCGGGAAGCCCTCATCCGGGGATACGCAGTATTTT
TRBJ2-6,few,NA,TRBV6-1,CASTFDWANVLTF,TGTGCCAGCACCTTCGACTGGGCCAACGTCCTGACTTTC
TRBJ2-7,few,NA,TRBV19,CATRRPGAREQYF,TGTGCCACCAGACGGCCGGGGGCGCGCGAGCAGTACTTC
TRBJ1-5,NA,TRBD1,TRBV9,CASSVGGEGARSNQPQHF,TGTGCCAGCAGCGTAGGTGGGGAGGGGGCGCGGAGCAATCAGCCCCAGCATTTT
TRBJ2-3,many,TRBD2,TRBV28,CASSLQGRATDTQYF,TGTGCCAGCAGTTTACAAGGGAGGGCCACAGATACGCAGTATTTT
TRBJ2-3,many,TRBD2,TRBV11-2,CASSSVAGGGTDTQYF,TGTGCCAGCAGCTCCGTAGCGGGAGGAGGCACAGATACGCAGTATTTT
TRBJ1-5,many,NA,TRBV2,CASSERAGWPQHF,TGTGCCAGCAGTGAAAGGGCAGGGTGGCCCCAGCATTTT
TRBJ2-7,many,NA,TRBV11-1,CASSSGAIPPYEQYF,TGTGCCAGCAGTTCCGGGGCCATACCCCCCTACGAGCAGTACTTC
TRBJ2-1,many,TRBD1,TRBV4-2,CASSTRDRGGYNEQFF,TGTGCCAGCAGCACGCGGGACAGGGGGGGGTACAATGAGCAGTTCTTC
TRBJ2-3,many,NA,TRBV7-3,CASSLTGGRANTDTQYF,TGTGCCAGCAGCTTAACGGGCGGCAGGGCAAACACAGATACGCAGTATTTT